The 8 T cell receptor beta chains below were found in one sample sequenced in a study of cytomegalovirus exposure and HLA in healthy donors. PCR used 60 Vbeta primers and 13 Jbeta primers. The data were produced by immunoSEQ multiplex PCR, yet TCRdb's version contains in-frame clones alone and is incomplete. In the table there are 97,000 or so clones, about three quarters of which are singletons. Sequencing used PBMCs. Receptor source: a man aged 40-49 years in good health and CMV-seronegative.

The chain employs TRBV2 and TRBJ1-1; no reliable D call. Trimming left V 4 bases short and J 7 bases short, with 10 bases between. The CDR3 covers 12 residues. CDR1 is SNHLY, CDR2 FYNNEI, per germline. CDR3 sequence reads: CASSGGLLEAFF. The DNA for the CDR3 is TGTGCCAGCAGTGGAGGTCTTCTTGAAGCTTTCTTT.

The rearrangement joins TRBV7-9 to TRBJ2-3; 9 bases match TRBD1. The CDR3 spans 14 residues. In germline, CDR1 is SEHNR, CDR2 FQNEAQ (reference sequence). The V gene end was trimmed by 6 bases and the J gene end by 5 bases; junction bases not matched to a gene: 6. In nucleotides, the CDR3 is TGTGCCAGCAGTTCCGGGACAGGGAGAGATACGCAGTATTTT. Protein sequence: CASSSGTGRDTQYF.

This sequence joins TRBV28 and TRBJ2-5; 8 bases map to TRBD2. Germline loops: CDR1 MDHEN, CDR2 SYDVKM. With V trimmed by 8 bases and J by 9 bases, 17 bases remained unmatched. The CDR3 covers 15 residues. The CDR3 DNA reads as TGTGCCAGCGCCCCCGGAGCGCGGGGGGAGGAGGCCCAGTACTTC. It yields the protein CASAPGARGEEAQYF.

The V and J genes are TRBV27 and TRBJ2-1; a weak D match, TRBD2 (5 bases). Germline CDR1 MNHEY, CDR2 SMNVEV (reference sequence). The CDR3 covers 15 residues. The V and J ends lost 5 bases and 3 bases respectively, with 14 bases between them. The CDR3 DNA follows: TGTGCCAGCAGTCCCCTACTAGACCTCTACAATGAGCAGTTCTTC. This translates into CASSPLLDLYNEQFF.

This clone was detected once. The V call is TRBV7-9, the J call TRBJ2-6; 8 nucleotides line up with TRBD1. V dropped 5 bases and J dropped 1; count of bases not matched to a gene: 7. This CDR3 region has 17 residues. Germline V gives CDR1 SEHNR, CDR2 FQNEAQ (reference sequence). CDR3 protein: CASSPEDRGSGANVLTF. The CDR3 bases are TGTGCCAGCAGCCCGGAAGACAGGGGATCTGGGGCCAACGTCCTGACTTTC. The variable domain in full, with the rest retrieved from reference TRBV7-9 and TRBJ2-6, is DTGVSQNPRHKITKRGQNVTFRCDPISEHNRLYWYRQTLGQGPEFLTYFQNEAQLEKSRLLSDRFSAERPKGSFSTLEIQRTEQGDSAMYLCASSPEDRGSGANVLTFGAGSRLTVL.

In this sample, this clone turned up a few times. The V gene is TRBV7-2, the J gene TRBJ1-3; 9 bases line up with TRBD1. V lost 0 bases to trimming and J lost 4 bases; unmatched junction nucleotides: 1. CDR1 SGHTA and CDR2 FQGNSA come from the germline V gene. CDR3 length: 15 residues. In DNA form, the CDR3 reads TGTGCCAGCAGCTTAGCGGGACAGGGAGGAAACACCATATATTTT. Translated: CASSLAGQGGNTIYF.

This clone was picked up a small number of times. The rearrangement joins TRBV5-1 to TRBJ2-7, with 8 bases that match TRBD1. V was pared by 0 bases and J by 6 bases, with 11 bases of the junction left unmatched. Germline V gene data show CDR1 as SGHRS and CDR2 as YFSETQ. The CDR3 runs to 16 residues. The CDR3 DNA sequence: TGCGCCAGCAGCTTGGGCTGGACAGGGTCAGATGGCGAGCAGTACTTC. This encodes CASSLGWTGSDGEQYF.

The rearrangement joins TRBV5-1 to TRBJ2-2, with D perhaps matching TRBD1 (6 bases). The CDR3 totals 14 residues. Germline CDR1 and CDR2: SGHRS and YFSETQ. With 5 bases removed from V and 8 bases from J, the gap between germline ends came to 16 bases. The CDR3 nucleotides are TGCGCCAGCAGGGCAGGGACAATAGGTGGGGAGCTGTTTTTT. It yields the protein CASRAGTIGGELFF.